A selection of T cell receptor beta chains follows, all from one sample in a study of T cell clonotyping in hematopoietic cell transplantation. Sequencing used immunoSEQ multiplex PCR; TCRdb keeps in-frame clones, though not all of them. This table holds some 8,600 clones, 84% found once. The starting material was PBMCs, obtained at the time of graft-versus-host disease after allogeneic stem cell transplant. The receptors derive from a male patient between 60 and 69 years old who had an allogeneic stem cell transplant from an unrelated donor, so the T cells may come from the graft donor. Some clones in this sample may be carry-over from other donors' samples. Each CDR3 is given with its conserved first and last residue. D genes are given only for firm matches. Expanded clones are given a class, and other clones once, few, many or no size at all.

d_call,v_call,clone_size,j_call,cdr3_nt,cdr3_aa
TRBD1,TRBV28,-,TRBJ1-2,TGTGCCAGCAGTGCCGGGGACAGGGTGGGGTATGGCTACACCTTC,CASSAGDRVGYGYTF
TRBD1,TRBV6-6,-,TRBJ2-7,TGTGCCAGCAGTTGGGACAGGAGCTCCTACGAGCAGTACTTC,CASSWDRSSYEQYF
TRBD1,TRBV7-7,-,TRBJ2-2,TGTGCTAGCAGCTTACTTGGGACAGGGGCGAACACCGGGGAGCTGTTTTTT,CASSLLGTGANTGELFF
-,TRBV25-1,-,TRBJ2-5,TGTGCCAGCAGTGAAGGGTTCGAGGGAGCGGAAGAGACCCAGTACTTC,CASSEGFEGAEETQYF
-,TRBV2,-,TRBJ1-4,TGTGCCAGCAGCCTTCTTTGGGAAAAACTGTTTTTT,CASSLLWEKLFF
TRBD1,TRBV27,-,TRBJ1-1,TGTGCCAGCAGTCTATTGGGACAGGGAGGGACTGAAGCTTTCTTT,CASSLLGQGGTEAFF
-,TRBV6-1,-,TRBJ2-5,TGTGCCAGCACTGGCGCGGAGACCCAGTACTTC,CASTGAETQYF
-,TRBV6-5,-,TRBJ1-2,TGTGCCAGCAGTTACTCGTCAGGGGTCGGTAACTATGGCTACACCTTC,CASSYSSGVGNYGYTF
-,TRBV4-2,-,TRBJ1-2,TGTGCCAGCAGCCAATATGGGGAGAACTATGGCTACACCTTC,CASSQYGENYGYTF
-,TRBV5-1,-,TRBJ2-5,TGCGCCAGCAGCTTGGGGGGGGCCATAGATTCCCAGTACTTC,CASSLGGAIDSQYF
TRBD1,TRBV4-3,-,TRBJ1-2,TGCGCCAGCAGCCAGAACAGGGGGGACTATGGCTACACCTTC,CASSQNRGDYGYTF
-,TRBV30,-,TRBJ1-4,TGTGCCTGGAGCGGACAGAATGAAAAACTGTTTTTT,CAWSGQNEKLFF
-,TRBV6-1,-,TRBJ2-5,TGTGCCAGCAGTGCATCACAGGCAGGGAATCAGTACTTC,CASSASQAGNQYF
-,TRBV2,-,TRBJ1-2,TGTGCCAGCAGCTCGGGGATGCGGGACTATGGCTACACCTTC,CASSSGMRDYGYTF
-,TRBV5-4,-,TRBJ2-5,TGTGCCAGCAGCCGACAGGCCTTAGGGGATCGAGAGACCCAGTACTTC,CASSRQALGDRETQYF
TRBD2,TRBV4-3,-,TRBJ2-3,TGCGCCAGCAGCCAAGGGACTAGCGGGGGGACAGATACGCAGTATTTT,CASSQGTSGGTDTQYF
TRBD2,TRBV5-8,-,TRBJ2-7,TGTGCCAGCAGCTTGAAAACCGGGACTAGTATATTCTACGAGCAGTACTTC,CASSLKTGTSIFYEQYF
-,TRBV6-5,-,TRBJ1-5,TGTGCCAGCAGTTACTCGACCGGCGGAAATCAGCCCCAGCATTTT,CASSYSTGGNQPQHF
-,TRBV7-6,once,TRBJ1-1,TGTGCCAGCAGCTTAGGTGGAGTGAACACTGAAGCTTTCTTT,CASSLGGVNTEAFF
-,TRBV7-2,-,TRBJ1-2,TGTGCCAGCAGCTTTGGGATGAACTATGGCTACACCTTC,CASSFGMNYGYTF
TRBD1,TRBV6-5,-,TRBJ1-3,TGTGCCAGCAGACAGGGGATCTCTGGAAACACCATATATTTT,CASRQGISGNTIYF
-,TRBV7-2,-,TRBJ1-5,TGTGCCAGCAGCTTTTTTGGGCCGGGCAGGTGGAATCAGCCCCAGCATTTT,CASSFFGPGRWNQPQHF